This T cell receptor beta chain was observed in a study of long-term antiretroviral therapy in people with HIV. Overall study findings and caveats: Against controls, HIV repertoires showed narrower ranges of CDR3 length. Repertoire dominance by clones expanded before ART was seen at all time points.

The study used samples holding roughly 1-10 million cryopreserved PBMC before DNA extraction. At the survey level, the v3.0 immunoSEQ assay was run. Profiled with immunoSEQ multiplex PCR; TCRdb holds only in-frame clones, not every one. The data show 38,000 or so clones, about 94% seen once. The length of the CDR3 is 13 residues. J gave up 5 bases and V 3 bases, and 4 bases lay outside the gene matches. Germline V lookup: CDR1 GTSNPN, CDR2 SVGIG (reference sequence). As regards this clone: As yet, its antigen is unknown. The same CDR3 also results from other DNA sequences found in this sample.

The chain recombines TRBV30 with TRBJ1-5; 7 bases align to TRBD1. The input for sequencing was unsorted PBMCs, taken around 9 years after starting antiretroviral therapy. This sequence originates from a man aged 30 to 45 with HIV. The CDR3 DNA sequence: TGTGCCTGGAGCAGACAGGGTGATCAGCCCCAGCATTTT. Its protein product is CAWSRQGDQPQHF.